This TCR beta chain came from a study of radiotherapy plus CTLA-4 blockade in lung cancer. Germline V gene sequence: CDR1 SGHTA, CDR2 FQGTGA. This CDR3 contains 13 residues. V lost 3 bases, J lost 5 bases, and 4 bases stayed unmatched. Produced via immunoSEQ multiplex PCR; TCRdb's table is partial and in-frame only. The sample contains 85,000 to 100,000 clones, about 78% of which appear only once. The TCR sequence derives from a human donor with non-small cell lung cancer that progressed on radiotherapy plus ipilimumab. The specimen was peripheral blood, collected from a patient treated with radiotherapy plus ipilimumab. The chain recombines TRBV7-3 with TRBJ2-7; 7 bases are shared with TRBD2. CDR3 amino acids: CASSLGGAHEQYF. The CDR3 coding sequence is TGTGCCAGCAGCTTGGGAGGGGCGCACGAGCAGTACTTC. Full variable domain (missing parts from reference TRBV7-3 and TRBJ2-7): GAGVSQTPSNKVTEKGKYVELRCDPISGHTALYWYRQSLGQGPEFLIYFQGTGAADDSGLPNDRFFAVRPEGSVSTLKIQRTERGDSAVYLCASSLGGAHEQYFGPGTRLTVT.